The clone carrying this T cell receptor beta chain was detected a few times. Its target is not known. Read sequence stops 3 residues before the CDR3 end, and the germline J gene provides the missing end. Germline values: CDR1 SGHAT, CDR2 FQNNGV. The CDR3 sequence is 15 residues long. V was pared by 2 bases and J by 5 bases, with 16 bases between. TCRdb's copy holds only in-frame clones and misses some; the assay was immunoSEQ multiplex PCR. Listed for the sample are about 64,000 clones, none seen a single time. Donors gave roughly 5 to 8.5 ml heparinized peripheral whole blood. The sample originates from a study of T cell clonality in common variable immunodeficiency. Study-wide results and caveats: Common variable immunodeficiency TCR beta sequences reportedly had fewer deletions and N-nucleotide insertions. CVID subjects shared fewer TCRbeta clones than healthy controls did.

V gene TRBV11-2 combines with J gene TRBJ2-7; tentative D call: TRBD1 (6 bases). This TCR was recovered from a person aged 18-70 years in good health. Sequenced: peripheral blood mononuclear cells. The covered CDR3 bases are TGTGCCAGCAGCTTAACTCTTTCTGGGGGCAACGAG. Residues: CASSLTLSGGNE. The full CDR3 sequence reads CASSLTLSGGNEQYF. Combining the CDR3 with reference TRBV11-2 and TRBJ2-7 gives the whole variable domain EAGVAQSPRYKIIEKRQSVAFWCNPISGHATLYWYQQILGQGPKLLIQFQNNGVVDDSQLPKDRFSAERLKGVDSTLKIQPAKLEDSAVYLCASSLTLSGGNEQYFGPGTRLTVT.